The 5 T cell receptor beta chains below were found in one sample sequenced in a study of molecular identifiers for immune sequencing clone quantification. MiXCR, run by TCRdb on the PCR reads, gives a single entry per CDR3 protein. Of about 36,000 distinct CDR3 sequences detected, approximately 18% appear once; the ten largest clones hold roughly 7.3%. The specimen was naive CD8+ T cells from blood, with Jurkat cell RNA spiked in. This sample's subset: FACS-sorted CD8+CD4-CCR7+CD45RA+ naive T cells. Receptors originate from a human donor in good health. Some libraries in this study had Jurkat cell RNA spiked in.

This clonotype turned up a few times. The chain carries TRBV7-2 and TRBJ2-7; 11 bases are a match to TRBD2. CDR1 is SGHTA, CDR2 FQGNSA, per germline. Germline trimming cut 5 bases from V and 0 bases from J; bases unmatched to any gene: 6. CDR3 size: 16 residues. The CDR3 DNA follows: TGTGCCAGCAGCCCCACTAGCGGGAGTGTCTCCTACGAGCAGTACTTC. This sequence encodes CASSPTSGSVSYEQYF.

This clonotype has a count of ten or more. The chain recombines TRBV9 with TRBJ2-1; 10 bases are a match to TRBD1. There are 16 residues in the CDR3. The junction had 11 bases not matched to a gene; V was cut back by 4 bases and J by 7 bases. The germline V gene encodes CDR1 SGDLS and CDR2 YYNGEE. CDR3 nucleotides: TGTGCCAGCAGCCTCAACCGGGACAGGGGTCTTAATGAGCAGTTCTTC. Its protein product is CASSLNRDRGLNEQFF.

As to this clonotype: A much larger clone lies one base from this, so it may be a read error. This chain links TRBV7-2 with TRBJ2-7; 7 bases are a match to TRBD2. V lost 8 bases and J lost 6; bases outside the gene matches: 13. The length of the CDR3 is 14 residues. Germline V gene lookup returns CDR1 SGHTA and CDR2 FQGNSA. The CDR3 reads CASGGGGPTLEQYF. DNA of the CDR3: TGTGCCAGCGGTGGGGGAGGGCCCACCCTCGAGCAGTACTTC.

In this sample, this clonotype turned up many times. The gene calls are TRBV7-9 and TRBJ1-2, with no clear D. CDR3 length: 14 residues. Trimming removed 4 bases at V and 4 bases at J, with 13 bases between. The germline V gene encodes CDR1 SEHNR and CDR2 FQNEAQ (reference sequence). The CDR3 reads CASSSPLVFYGYTF. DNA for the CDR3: TGTGCCAGCAGCTCCCCCCTAGTCTTCTATGGCTACACCTTC.

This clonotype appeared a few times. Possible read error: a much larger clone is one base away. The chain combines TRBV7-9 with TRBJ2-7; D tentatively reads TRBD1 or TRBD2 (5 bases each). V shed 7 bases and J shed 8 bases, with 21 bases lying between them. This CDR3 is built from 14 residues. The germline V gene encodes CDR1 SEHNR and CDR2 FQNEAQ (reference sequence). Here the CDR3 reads CASTFGVPEDKQYF. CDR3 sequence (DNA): TGTGCCAGCACTTTCGGGGTCCCGGAGGACAAGCAGTACTTC. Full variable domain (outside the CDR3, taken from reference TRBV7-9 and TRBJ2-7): DTGVSQNPRHKITKRGQNVTFRCDPISEHNRLYWYRQTLGQGPEFLTYFQNEAQLEKSRLLSDRFSAERPKGSFSTLEIQRTEQGDSAMYLCASTFGVPEDKQYFGPGTRLTVT.